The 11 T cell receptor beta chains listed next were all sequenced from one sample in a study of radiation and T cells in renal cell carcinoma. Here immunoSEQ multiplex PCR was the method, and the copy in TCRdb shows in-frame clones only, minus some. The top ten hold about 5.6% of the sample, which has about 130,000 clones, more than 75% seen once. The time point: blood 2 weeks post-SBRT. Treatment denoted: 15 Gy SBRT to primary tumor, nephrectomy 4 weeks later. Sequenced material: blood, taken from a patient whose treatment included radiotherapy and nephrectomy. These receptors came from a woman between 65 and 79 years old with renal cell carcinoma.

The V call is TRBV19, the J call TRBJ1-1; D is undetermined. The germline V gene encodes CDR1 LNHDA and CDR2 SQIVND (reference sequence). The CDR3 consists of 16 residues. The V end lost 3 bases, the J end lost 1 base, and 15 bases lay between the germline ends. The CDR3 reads CASSMLRGGPNTEAFF. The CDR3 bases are TGTGCCAGTAGTATGTTACGTGGTGGGCCGAACACTGAAGCTTTCTTT.

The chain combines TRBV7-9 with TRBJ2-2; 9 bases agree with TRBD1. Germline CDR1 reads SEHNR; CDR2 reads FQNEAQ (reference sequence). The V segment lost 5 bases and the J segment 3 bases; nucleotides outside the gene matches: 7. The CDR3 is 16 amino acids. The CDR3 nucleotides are TGTGCCAGCAGCGCAAAGACAGGGGGACACACCGGGGAGCTGTTTTTT. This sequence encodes CASSAKTGGHTGELFF.

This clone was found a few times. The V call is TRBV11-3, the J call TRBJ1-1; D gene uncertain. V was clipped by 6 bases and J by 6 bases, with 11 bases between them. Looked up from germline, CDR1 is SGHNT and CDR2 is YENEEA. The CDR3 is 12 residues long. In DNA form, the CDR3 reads TGTGCCAGCAGGCTAGGACCTTCTGAAGCTTTCTTT. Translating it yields CASRLGPSEAFF.

The CDR3 protein is CASSLANSDYNEQFF. The CDR3 DNA follows: TGTGCCAGCAGCTTAGCGAATTCTGATTACAATGAGCAGTTCTTC. J is TRBJ2-1 and V is TRBV7-2, with unresolved D. Germline values: CDR1 SGHTA, CDR2 FQGNSA. Trimming removed 0 bases from V and 4 bases from J, with 10 bases in between. The CDR3 is 15 amino acids. The variable domain in full, with the rest retrieved from reference TRBV7-2 and TRBJ2-1, is GAGVSQSPSNKVTEKGKDVELRCDPISGHTALYWYRQSLGQGLEFLIYFQGNSAPDKSGLPSDRFSAERTGGSVSTLTIQRTQQEDSAVYLCASSLANSDYNEQFFGPGTRLTVL.

CDR3 DNA: TGTGCCAGTAGTATCCGACAGGGGATGGACACCGGGGAGCTGTTTTTT. This sequence encodes CASSIRQGMDTGELFF. The chain combines TRBV19 with TRBJ2-2; 8 nucleotides agree with TRBD1. J was trimmed by 3 bases and V by 3 bases; bases with no gene match: 6. In germline, CDR1 is LNHDA, CDR2 SQIVND (reference sequence). The CDR3 extends over 16 amino acids.

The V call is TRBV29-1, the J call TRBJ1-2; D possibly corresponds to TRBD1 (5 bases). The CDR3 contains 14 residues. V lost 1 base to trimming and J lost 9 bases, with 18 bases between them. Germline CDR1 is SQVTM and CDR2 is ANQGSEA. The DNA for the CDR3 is TGCAGCGTTGAAGCGTCGTGGGGGGGGTCGCGCTACACCTTC. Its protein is CSVEASWGGSRYTF.

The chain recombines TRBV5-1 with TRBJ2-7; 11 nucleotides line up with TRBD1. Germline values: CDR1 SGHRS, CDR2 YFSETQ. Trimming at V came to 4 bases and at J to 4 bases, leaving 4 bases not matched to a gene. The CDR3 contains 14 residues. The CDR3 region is CASSTDRGRYEQYF. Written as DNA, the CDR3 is TGCGCCAGCAGCACGGACAGGGGGCGTTACGAGCAGTACTTC. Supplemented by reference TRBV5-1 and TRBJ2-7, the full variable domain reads KAGVTQTPRYLIKTRGQQVTLSCSPISGHRSVSWYQQTPGQGLQFLFEYFSETQRNKGNFPGRFSGRQFSNSRSEMNVSTLELGDSALYLCASSTDRGRYEQYFGPGTRLTVT.

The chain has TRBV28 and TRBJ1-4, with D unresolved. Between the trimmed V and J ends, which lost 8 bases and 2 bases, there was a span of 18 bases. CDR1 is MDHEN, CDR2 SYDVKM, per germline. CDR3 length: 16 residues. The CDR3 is CASGLPRPRTNEKLFF. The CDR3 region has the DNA TGTGCCAGCGGCCTCCCTAGGCCCAGGACTAATGAAAAACTGTTTTTT.

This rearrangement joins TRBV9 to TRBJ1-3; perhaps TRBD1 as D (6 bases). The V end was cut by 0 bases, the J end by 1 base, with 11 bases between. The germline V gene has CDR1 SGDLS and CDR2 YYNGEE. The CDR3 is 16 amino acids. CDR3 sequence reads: CASSVAGGLSGNTIYF. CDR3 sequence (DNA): TGTGCCAGCAGCGTAGCCGGGGGGCTTTCTGGAAACACCATATATTTT.

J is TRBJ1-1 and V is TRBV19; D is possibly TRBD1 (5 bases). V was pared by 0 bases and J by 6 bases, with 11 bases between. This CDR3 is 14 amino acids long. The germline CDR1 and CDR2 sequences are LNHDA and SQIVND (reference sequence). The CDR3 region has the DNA TGTGCCAGTAGTATAGATCCGTGGGGACCTGAAGCTTTCTTT. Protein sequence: CASSIDPWGPEAFF.

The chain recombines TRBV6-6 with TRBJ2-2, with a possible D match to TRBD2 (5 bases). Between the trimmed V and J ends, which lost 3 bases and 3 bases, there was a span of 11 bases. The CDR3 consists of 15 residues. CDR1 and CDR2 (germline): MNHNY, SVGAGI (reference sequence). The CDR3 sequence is CASSYLTGDTGELFF. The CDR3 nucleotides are TGTGCCAGCAGTTATCTGACCGGGGACACCGGGGAGCTGTTTTTT.